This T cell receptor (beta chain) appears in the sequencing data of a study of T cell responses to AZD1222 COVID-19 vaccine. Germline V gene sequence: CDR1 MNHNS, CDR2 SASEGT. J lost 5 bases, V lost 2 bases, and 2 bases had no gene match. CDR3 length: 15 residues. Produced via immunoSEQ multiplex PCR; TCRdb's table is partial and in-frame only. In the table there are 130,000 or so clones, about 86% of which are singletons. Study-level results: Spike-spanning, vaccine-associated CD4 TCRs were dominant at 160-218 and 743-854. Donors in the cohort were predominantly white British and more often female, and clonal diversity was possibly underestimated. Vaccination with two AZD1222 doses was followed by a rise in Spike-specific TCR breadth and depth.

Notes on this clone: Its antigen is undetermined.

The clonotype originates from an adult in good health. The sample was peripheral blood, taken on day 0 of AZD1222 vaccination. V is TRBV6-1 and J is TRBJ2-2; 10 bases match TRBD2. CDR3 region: CASSETGLATGELFF. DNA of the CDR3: TGTGCCAGCAGTGAAACGGGACTAGCGACCGGGGAGCTGTTTTTT.